The next 21 T cell receptor beta chains were all read from a single sample in a study of OX40 agonist ivuxolimab in advanced cancers. TCRdb's copy holds only in-frame clones and misses some; the assay was immunoSEQ multiplex PCR. Here the sample spans 60,000 to 100,000 clones, 80% to 90% being singletons. The input for sequencing was CD4+ or CD8+ T cells sorted from blood, taken in a trial of the OX40 agonist ivuxolimab. These receptors were taken from an adult with an advanced solid tumor such as melanoma, head and neck, liver or kidney cancer.

The V gene is TRBV4-1, the J gene TRBJ2-7; no definite D call. The CDR3 has 13 amino acids. CDR1 is MGHRA, CDR2 YSYEKL, per germline. V shed 0 bases and J shed 6 bases, with 9 bases lying between them. This CDR3 reads CASSQDLRREQYF. The CDR3 bases are TGCGCCAGCAGCCAAGATTTACGGCGCGAGCAGTACTTC.

This rearrangement joins TRBV27 to TRBJ1-2; 7 positions agree with TRBD1. The ends lost 6 bases at V and 3 bases at J; junction bases unmatched: 7. Germline CDR1 reads MNHEY; CDR2 reads SMNVEV (reference sequence). The length of the CDR3 is 14 residues. CDR3: CASRPTGDHYGYTF. The CDR3 nucleotides read TGTGCCAGCAGACCAACAGGGGATCACTATGGCTACACCTTC.

The V and J genes are TRBV19 and TRBJ2-7; D possibly uses TRBD1 or TRBD2 (5 bases each). Per the germline V gene, CDR1 is LNHDA and CDR2 is SQIVND (reference sequence). The CDR3 is 15 residues long. Trimming pared 4 bases from V and 0 bases from J, leaving 13 bases between. CDR3 nucleotide sequence: TGTGCCAGTAGTAGGTTGAGGGACGGCTCCTACGAGCAGTACTTC. Protein: CASSRLRDGSYEQYF.

J is TRBJ2-2 and V is TRBV9; perhaps TRBD2 as D (5 bases). The CDR3 is 14 amino acids. The V end was cut by 6 bases, the J end by 8 bases, with 17 bases between. Germline V CDR1 and CDR2: SGDLS, YYNGEE. Here the CDR3 reads CASTQGGVKGELFF. Written as DNA, the CDR3 is TGTGCCAGCACCCAAGGAGGCGTCAAAGGGGAGCTGTTTTTT.

This chain uses TRBV19 with TRBJ1-2; tentative D call: TRBD1 (6 bases). V gave up 10 bases and J gave up 2 bases, with 14 bases separating them. Germline V lookup: CDR1 LNHDA, CDR2 SQIVND (reference sequence). The CDR3 totals 13 residues. The CDR3 nucleotides are TGTGCCACCAAACAGGGACCGAACTATGGCTACACCTTC. Encoded protein: CATKQGPNYGYTF.

This clone occurred a few times. A read error may account for a junction end that differs from germline. The chain employs TRBV7-7 and TRBJ2-2; D uncertain. Germline lookup yields CDR1 SSHAT and CDR2 FNYEAQ (reference sequence). This CDR3 comprises 13 residues. The CDR3, as DNA: TGTGCTAGCAGCTCGTATGGGACCGGGGAGCTGTTTTTT. Translation gives CASSSYGTGELFF.

The chain recombines TRBV23-1 with TRBJ2-4; TRBD1 or TRBD2 may be the D gene (6 bases each). TRBV23-1 is treated as an ORF (open reading frame) with a function not yet certain. V was trimmed by 2 bases and J by 0 bases, leaving 14 bases between them. The CDR3 covers 17 residues. The CDR3 sequence: CASSQAGDSLAKNIQYF. The CDR3 nucleotides are TGCGCCAGCAGTCAAGCAGGGGACTCGTTAGCCAAAAACATTCAGTACTTC.

This clone appeared a single time. The rearrangement links TRBV28 to TRBJ1-1, with D possibly TRBD1 on 5 matching bases. The CDR3 runs to 16 residues. The germline V gene has CDR1 MDHEN and CDR2 SYDVKM. V was pared by 2 bases and J by 3 bases, with 16 bases between. The CDR3: CASSLNGASWDTEAFF. CDR3 sequence (DNA): TGTGCCAGCAGTTTAAACGGGGCCAGCTGGGACACTGAAGCTTTCTTT.

This clone was seen a handful of times. The V and J genes are TRBV4-3 and TRBJ1-2, with 9 bases identical to TRBD1. Trimming took 5 bases from V and 3 from J; bases not matched to a gene: 10. CDR3 length equals 16 residues. Germline V CDR1 and CDR2: LGHNA, YSLEER. CDR3 region: CASSVIAGQGDYGYTF. In DNA, the CDR3 is TGCGCCAGCAGCGTAATCGCGGGACAGGGTGACTATGGCTACACCTTC.

The rearrangement joins TRBV5-1 to TRBJ1-6, with a tentative D call TRBD1 (5 bases). The CDR3 covers 13 residues. Germline V gene sequence: CDR1 SGHRS, CDR2 YFSETQ. The V gene lost 4 bases and the J gene lost 7 bases, with 9 bases spanning the gap. The DNA of the CDR3 is TGCGCCAGCAGCCCGCGACAGAATTCACCCCTCCACTTT. Amino acid sequence: CASSPRQNSPLHF.

The chain carries TRBV6-5 and TRBJ1-2; 7 bases match TRBD1. Germline V gives CDR1 MNHEY, CDR2 SVGAGI. With V trimmed by 2 bases and J by 4 bases, 4 bases remained unmatched. The CDR3 is made up of 14 amino acids. This CDR3 is CASSYPRDSYGYTF. The CDR3 bases are TGTGCCAGCAGTTACCCCCGGGACAGCTATGGCTACACCTTC.

J is TRBJ2-2 and V is TRBV11-2, with D perhaps TRBD1 (5 bases). There are 12 residues in the CDR3. Germline CDR1 SGHAT, CDR2 FQNNGV. The CDR3 loop reads CGPGTNTGELFF. CDR3 sequence (DNA): TGTGGGCCAGGGACGAACACCGGGGAGCTGTTTTTT.

The chain recombines TRBV4-1 with TRBJ2-3, with D tentatively TRBD2 (5 bases). Germline V gives CDR1 MGHRA, CDR2 YSYEKL. Trimming stripped 1 base from V and 5 bases from J, with 13 bases between. CDR3 length: 15 amino acids. CDR3 sequence: CASSQVGRSRDTQYF. In DNA, the CDR3 is TGCGCCAGCAGCCAAGTTGGGAGATCAAGAGATACGCAGTATTTT.

This chain uses TRBV29-1 with TRBJ2-3; 9 bases agree with TRBD1. The CDR3 consists of 15 residues. V trimming: 0 bases; J trimming: 5 bases; junction bases outside the gene matches: 6. Germline-derived CDR1 and CDR2 are SQVTM and ANQGSEA. CDR3 loop: CSVEDPNRGQDTQYF. The CDR3 DNA reads TGCAGCGTTGAAGATCCCAACAGGGGGCAAGATACGCAGTATTTT.

V is TRBV5-1 and J is TRBJ1-5; D gene unclear. Trimming took 4 bases from V and 5 from J, leaving 16 bases between them. Per the germline V gene, CDR1 is SGHRS and CDR2 is YFSETQ. The length of the CDR3 is 15 residues. In DNA form, the CDR3 reads TGCGCCAGCAGCCCTTCCTCGTTTCGGGATCAGCCCCAGCATTTT. Its protein is CASSPSSFRDQPQHF. Using reference TRBV5-1 and TRBJ1-5 for the parts outside the CDR3, the full variable domain is KAGVTQTPRYLIKTRGQQVTLSCSPISGHRSVSWYQQTPGQGLQFLFEYFSETQRNKGNFPGRFSGRQFSNSRSEMNVSTLELGDSALYLCASSPSSFRDQPQHFGDGTRLSIL.

The CDR3 region has the DNA TGTGCCAGCAGTTTAAGCGCGGTCAGGGGGTCGATGGGTCAGCCCCAGCATTTT. Its translation is CASSLSAVRGSMGQPQHF. The chain combines TRBV27 with TRBJ1-5; 7 nucleotides line up with TRBD1. The V and J ends lost 2 bases and 6 bases, in that order; junction bases with no gene match: 16. The CDR3 has 18 residues. CDR1 is MNHEY, CDR2 SMNVEV, per germline (reference sequence).

This clone has a handful of counts. The chain combines TRBV2 with TRBJ2-7; D gene uncertain. The CDR3 is 12 residues long. V lost 3 bases and J lost 3, with 6 bases in between. Germline V CDR1 and CDR2: SNHLY, FYNNEI. CDR3 in amino acids: CASSERGYEQYF. CDR3 DNA sequence: TGTGCCAGCAGTGAGCGCGGCTACGAGCAGTACTTC.

The V gene is TRBV18, the J gene TRBJ1-3; tentative D call: TRBD1 (5 bases). The ends were cut back, 6 bases at V and 0 bases at J, with 9 bases in the middle. The germline CDR1 and CDR2 sequences are KGHSH and LQKENI. The CDR3 spans 14 residues. The CDR3 loop is CASSPGASGNTIYF. The CDR3 DNA reads as TGTGCCAGCTCCCCTGGGGCCTCTGGAAACACCATATATTTT.

In DNA, the CDR3 is TGTGCCAGCAGTTTATCACACCTCCGGCGGGAGACCCAGTACTTC. Translation: CASSLSHLRRETQYF. This rearrangement joins TRBV27 to TRBJ2-5; D is ambiguous. The germline V and J ends were trimmed by 0 bases and 5 bases, with 13 bases remaining between them. CDR3 length: 15 residues. CDR1 and CDR2 from the germline V gene are MNHEY and SMNVEV (reference sequence).

The CDR3 region is CASSIYGNTEAFF. The CDR3 nucleotides read TGTGCCAGTAGTATCTATGGGAACACTGAAGCTTTCTTT. The rearrangement links TRBV19 to TRBJ1-1; D gene ambiguous. Trimming cost V 3 bases and J 1 base, with 6 bases left between them. The germline V gene has CDR1 LNHDA and CDR2 SQIVND (reference sequence). This CDR3 region has 13 residues.

The chain uses TRBV7-2 and TRBJ2-5; D is ambiguous. Germline assignment: CDR1 SGHTA and CDR2 FQGNSA. CDR3 size: 14 residues. Trimming took 1 base from V and 2 from J, leaving 8 bases between them. CDR3 loop: CASSLVLGQETQYF. The CDR3 nucleotides read TGTGCCAGCAGCTTAGTTTTGGGACAAGAGACCCAGTACTTC.